This T cell receptor (beta chain) comes out of a study of vaccination and CD4 T cells after COVID-19. Whole-study context: Control cultures, each given a CEFX pool, an HIV-1 Nef pool, or no peptide, were included.

Oncomine TCR Beta short-read sequencing was applied to DNA from cultured CD4+ T cells. Genomic DNA was isolated from cultured CD4+ T cells. In TCRdb, the PCR reads were re-called with MiXCR into one record per CDR3 protein. The sample records about 25,000 distinct CDR3 sequences, more than 40% being singletons. The length of the CDR3 is 17 residues. The treatment here: roughly ten-day PBMC culture with coronavirus spike peptide pools or control peptides (ViraFEST assay). In regard to this clonotype: Its matching antigen is unknown. The junction differs from germline at one of its ends, possibly a read error.

This chain uses TRBV5-3 with TRBJ1-1; tentatively, D is TRBD1 (5 bases). TRBV5-3 is designated an ORF whose function remains uncertain. This TCR was recovered from a human donor who had recovered from COVID-19. The material sequenced was CD4+ T cells from blood, cultured in vitro. CDR3 sequence: CASSLAPGTQRNTEAFF. The DNA for the CDR3 is TGTGCCAGCAGCTTGGCCCCGGGGACTCAGAGGAACACTGAAGCTTTCTTT.